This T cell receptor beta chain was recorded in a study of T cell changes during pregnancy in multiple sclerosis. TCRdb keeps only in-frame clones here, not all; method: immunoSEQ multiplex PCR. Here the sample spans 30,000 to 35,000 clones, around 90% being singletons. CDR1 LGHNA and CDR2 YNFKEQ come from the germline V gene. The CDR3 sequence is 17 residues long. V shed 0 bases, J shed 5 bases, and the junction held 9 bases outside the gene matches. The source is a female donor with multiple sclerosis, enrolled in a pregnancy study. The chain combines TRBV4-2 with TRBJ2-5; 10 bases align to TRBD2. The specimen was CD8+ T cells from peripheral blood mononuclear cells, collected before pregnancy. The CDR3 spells CASSQEGIAGGQETQYF. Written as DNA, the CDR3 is TGTGCCAGCAGCCAAGAAGGGATAGCGGGGGGCCAGGAGACCCAGTACTTC.